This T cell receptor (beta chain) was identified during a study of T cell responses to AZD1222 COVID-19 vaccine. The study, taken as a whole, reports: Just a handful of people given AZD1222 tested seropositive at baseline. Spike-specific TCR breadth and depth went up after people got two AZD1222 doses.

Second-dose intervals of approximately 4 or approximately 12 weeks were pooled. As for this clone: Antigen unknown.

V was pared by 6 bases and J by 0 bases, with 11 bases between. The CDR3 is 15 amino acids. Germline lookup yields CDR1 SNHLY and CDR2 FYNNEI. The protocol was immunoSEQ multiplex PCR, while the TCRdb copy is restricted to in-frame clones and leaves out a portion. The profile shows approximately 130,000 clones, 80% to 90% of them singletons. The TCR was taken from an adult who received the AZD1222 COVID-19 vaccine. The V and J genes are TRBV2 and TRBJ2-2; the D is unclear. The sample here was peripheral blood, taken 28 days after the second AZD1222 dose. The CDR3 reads CASRWALANTGELFF. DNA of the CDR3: TGTGCCAGCAGATGGGCCCTGGCGAACACCGGGGAGCTGTTTTTT. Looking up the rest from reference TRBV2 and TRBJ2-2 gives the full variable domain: EPEVTQTPSHQVTQMGQEVILRCVPISNHLYFYWYRQILGQKVEFLVSFYNNEISEKSEIFDDQFSVERPDGSNFTLKIRSTKLEDSAMYFCASRWALANTGELFFGEGSRLTVL.